Listed below are T cell receptor beta chains from one sample, sequenced in a study of Graves' ophthalmopathy and Graves' hyperthyroidism. One entry per CDR3 protein, called by TCRdb with MiXCR from the multiplex PCR reads. The repertoire holds roughly 410,000 distinct CDR3 sequences, with 15% as singletons. Sequencing was done on a sample of peripheral blood. Source of these receptors: a woman in her late teens or twenties with stable Graves' hyperthyroidism. CDR3s include the opening cysteine and the closing phenylalanine or tryptophan.

j_gene | v_gene | CDR3aa
TRBJ2-7 | TRBV29-1 | CSVGRTPSSYEQYF
TRBJ2-7 | TRBV20-1 | CSASYGRNYEQYF
TRBJ1-2 | TRBV6-2/TRBV6-3 | CASLPGTGGNYGYTF
TRBJ1-6 | TRBV27 | CASSETGRRGSPLHF
TRBJ1-5 | TRBV20-1 | CSALVGGQRNQPQHF
TRBJ2-7 | TRBV12-3/TRBV12-4 | CASSQSPGQGVYEQYF
TRBJ1-5 | TRBV6-1 | CASSRDPGAAQHF
TRBJ2-2 | TRBV5-1 | CASSLGDRERTGELFF
TRBJ2-7 | TRBV18 | CASSLGGPMNEQYF
TRBJ1-6 | TRBV7-9 | CASSPPNRDRSSPLHF
TRBJ1-5 | TRBV12-3/TRBV12-4 | CASSFGGPLGNQPQHF
TRBJ2-2 | TRBV4-2 | CASSQDEVAGATGELFF
TRBJ2-6 | TRBV6-2/TRBV6-3 | CASSYSTGQGGGANVLTF
TRBJ2-7 | TRBV9 | CASSVAQDPSYEQYF
TRBJ1-3 | TRBV19 | CASSILQSSGNTIYF
TRBJ2-5 | TRBV2 | CASSEGGGAGETQYF
TRBJ2-7 | TRBV11-2 | CASSLVVRDRGRNYEQYF
TRBJ1-1 | TRBV18 | CASSPRQGDWTEAFF
TRBJ1-2 | TRBV7-2 | CASSVGGGEGYGYTF
TRBJ1-1 | TRBV6-5 | CASSYFLGGRTEAFF
TRBJ1-1 | TRBV11-2 | CASSLDRGSPPNTEAFF
TRBJ1-5 | TRBV6-2/TRBV6-3 | CASSKTRMGSGSNQPQHF
TRBJ1-2 | TRBV24-1 | CATSDLRQGYGYTF
TRBJ2-5 | TRBV11-2 | CASSGGSFQETQYF
TRBJ2-7 | TRBV10-3 | CAISEFGPEQYF
TRBJ2-5 | TRBV5-1 | CASKLGLAEETQYF
TRBJ2-7 | TRBV2 | CASTRDRSYEQYF
TRBJ2-2 | TRBV27 | CASTSGVSTGELFF
TRBJ1-1 | TRBV6-1 | CASSEKGLGFTEAFF
TRBJ2-7 | TRBV12-3/TRBV12-4 | CASSSGTSGGSEQYF
TRBJ2-7 | TRBV11-2 | CASSLGGAWEQYF
TRBJ1-2 | TRBV28 | CASSPWRGDYGYTF
TRBJ1-1 | TRBV29-1 | CSVVKQVLTEAFF
TRBJ1-2 | TRBV24-1 | CATSPGTANYGYTF
TRBJ1-2 | TRBV12-3/TRBV12-4 | CASSLTGQGSPGYGYTF
TRBJ2-5 | TRBV6-1 | CASSQGTGEQETQYF
TRBJ1-5 | TRBV2 | CASREQGTFPNQPQHF
TRBJ2-2 | TRBV5-1 | CASSLEVHTGELFF
TRBJ1-2 | TRBV29-1 | CSVEESGQSYGYTF
TRBJ2-2 | TRBV12-3/TRBV12-4 | CASRQGPGELFF
TRBJ1-2 | TRBV2 | CASSERDRGNYGYTF
TRBJ1-5 | TRBV12-3/TRBV12-4 | CASRTGTDNQPQHF
TRBJ2-7 | TRBV3-1 | CASSHGRIWDF
TRBJ2-7 | TRBV27 | CASRHQTGAHEQYF
TRBJ1-1 | TRBV12-3/TRBV12-4 | CASSLLTGGTEAFF
TRBJ1-2 | TRBV6-1 | CASSGAHGYTF
TRBJ1-2 | TRBV12-3/TRBV12-4 | CASSLQGAGGYTF
TRBJ1-2 | TRBV6-5 | CASSYSLGARGYTF
TRBJ1-5 | TRBV12-3/TRBV12-4 | CASSFVQKDQPQHF
TRBJ1-2 | TRBV6-1 | CASSRGGDYGYTF
TRBJ2-7 | TRBV15 | CATSRGTGAHYEQYF
TRBJ2-6 | TRBV2 | CASRFSKQGANVPTF